The 13 T cell receptor beta chains below were found in one sample sequenced in a study of blood T cell repertoires in COVID-19. Clones were sequenced by immunoSEQ multiplex PCR, and TCRdb holds only the in-frame ones, with some missing. The data hold tens of thousands of clones, with 80% to 90% observed a single time. Material: peripheral blood. The source is a woman older than 75 with COVID-19, enrolled during active disease.

V usage is TRBV23-1 and J usage is TRBJ2-5; D is unclear. TRBV23-1 is assigned to the ORF class and has an uncertain function. The CDR3 sequence is 18 residues long. The V end lost 2 bases, the J end lost 3 bases, and 22 bases lay between the germline ends. The CDR3 region has the DNA TGCGCCAGCAGTCAAGATGATGGGCTCCAAAAAGACGAAGAGACCCAGTACTTC. Amino acids: CASSQDDGLQKDEETQYF.

This clone was picked up a small number of times. The genes are TRBV7-2 and TRBJ2-5; D is possibly TRBD2 (6 bases). CDR3 length: 16 residues. CDR1 is SGHTA, CDR2 FQGNSA, per germline. Trimming pared 1 base from V and 0 bases from J, leaving 12 bases between. The CDR3 loop reads CASSLGVGGNQETQYF. CDR3 in DNA: TGTGCCAGCAGCTTAGGTGTCGGGGGTAACCAAGAGACCCAGTACTTC.

V usage is TRBV6-5 and J usage is TRBJ2-5; 7 bases align to TRBD2. After removal of 6 bases from V and 10 bases from J, the junction contained 8 bases not matched to a gene. CDR1 MNHEY and CDR2 SVGAGI come from the germline V gene. The CDR3 consists of 12 residues. The CDR3 spells CASSRGGAFQYF. The CDR3 nucleotides are TGTGCCAGCAGCCGGGGAGGGGCCTTCCAGTACTTC.

CDR3 nucleotide sequence: TGTGCCAGCAGGGGGTGGACAGGGTTGGGTGAAAAACTGTTTTTT. This codes for CASRGWTGLGEKLFF. The rearrangement links TRBV28 to TRBJ1-4, with TRBD1 matching over 8 bases. The V gene end was trimmed by 6 bases and the J gene end by 7 bases; junction bases not matched to a gene: 10. There are 15 residues in the CDR3. Germline CDR1 and CDR2: MDHEN and SYDVKM. Filled out from reference TRBV28 and TRBJ1-4, the complete variable domain reads DVKVTQSSRYLVKRTGEKVFLECVQDMDHENMFWYRQDPGLGLRLIYFSYDVKMKEKGDIPEGYSVSREKKERFSLILESASTNQTSMYLCASRGWTGLGEKLFFGSGTQLSVL.

The chain combines TRBV27 with TRBJ2-5, with TRBD2 matching 14 bases. Germline V gene lookup returns CDR1 MNHEY and CDR2 SMNVEV (reference sequence). CDR3 size: 15 residues. Trimming removed 5 bases from V and 4 bases from J; junction bases left unmatched: 3. CDR3 DNA sequence: TGTGCCAGCAGTGCGGGACTAGCGGGAGTAGAGACCCAGTACTTC. Translation gives CASSAGLAGVETQYF.

The chain links TRBV5-8 to TRBJ2-1; TRBD2 matches 8 bases. Germline CDR1 reads SGHTS; CDR2 reads YDEGEE. The J segment lost 13 bases and the V segment lost 4 bases, leaving 19 bases of the junction unmatched. The CDR3 runs 16 residues. In DNA form, the CDR3 reads TGTGCCAGCAGCCCCCGGACAACTAGCGGAACCCAGGGCCAGTTCTTC. This encodes CASSPRTTSGTQGQFF. Together with reference TRBV5-8 and TRBJ2-1, the CDR3 gives the full variable domain: EAGVTQSPTHLIKTRGQQATLRCSPISGHTSVYWYQQALGLGLQFLLWYDEGEERNRGNFPPRFSGRQFPNYSSELNVNALELEDSALYLCASSPRTTSGTQGQFFGPGTRLTVL.

The chain uses TRBV5-1 and TRBJ1-3; D is unresolved. CDR3 size: 15 residues. V lost 0 bases and J lost 6, with 13 bases in between. CDR1 is SGHRS and CDR2 is YFSETQ in the germline V gene. CDR3 region: CASSLGSQAENTIYF. The CDR3 bases are TGCGCCAGCAGCTTGGGGTCCCAGGCCGAAAACACCATATATTTT.

This sequence joins TRBV2 and TRBJ1-1, with D uncertain. CDR1 and CDR2 from the germline V gene are SNHLY and FYNNEI. CDR3 length equals 13 residues. V lost 4 bases to trimming and J lost 4 bases, with 10 bases between them. CDR3 region: CASSVLRATEAFF. CDR3 DNA: TGTGCCAGCAGTGTACTAAGAGCCACTGAAGCTTTCTTT. Filled out from reference TRBV2 and TRBJ1-1, the complete variable domain reads EPEVTQTPSHQVTQMGQEVILRCVPISNHLYFYWYRQILGQKVEFLVSFYNNEISEKSEIFDDQFSVERPDGSNFTLKIRSTKLEDSAMYFCASSVLRATEAFFGQGTRLTVV.

The chain uses TRBV19 and TRBJ1-5, with D perhaps TRBD1 (5 bases). This CDR3 has 14 residues. Trimming shortened V by 3 bases and J by 4 bases, and 10 bases separated the two germline ends. Germline V CDR1 and CDR2: LNHDA, SQIVND (reference sequence). The DNA of the CDR3 is TGTGCCAGTAGTATCAAGACAGTTAATCAGCCCCAGCATTTT. It encodes CASSIKTVNQPQHF.

The V call is TRBV6-5, the J call TRBJ1-5; perhaps TRBD1 as D (6 bases). V shed 7 bases and J shed 3 bases, with 10 bases lying between them. The CDR3 runs to 13 residues. From germline, CDR1 is MNHEY and CDR2 SVGAGI. The CDR3 bases are TGTGCCAGCAATGGACAGCCCAATCAGCCCCAGCATTTT. Protein: CASNGQPNQPQHF.

This chain connects TRBV3-1 (or the pseudogene TRBV3-2) to TRBJ2-2; a possible D gene is TRBD2 (6 bases). CDR1 LGHDT and CDR2 YNNKEL come from the germline V gene (reference sequence). V was trimmed by 5 bases and J by 3 bases, leaving 13 bases between them. CDR3 length equals 15 residues. CDR3 nucleotides: TGTGCCAGCAGCAGTCGGGACTTCTACACCGGGGAGCTGTTTTTT. It codes for CASSSRDFYTGELFF.

In DNA form, the CDR3 reads TGTGCCAGCACCCAACCCGGACTAGCGGGCCGACATACGCAGTATTTT. Residues: CASTQPGLAGRHTQYF. This chain links TRBV28 with TRBJ2-3; 11 positions agree with TRBD2. The CDR3 covers 16 residues. With 7 bases clipped from V and 7 bases from J, the junction kept 13 bases outside the gene matches. Germline V gene data show CDR1 as MDHEN and CDR2 as SYDVKM.

This clone was observed once. The chain couples TRBV6-4 to TRBJ1-6; no definite D call. The CDR3 extends over 14 amino acids. Per germline, CDR1 MRHNA and CDR2 SNTAGT. The V and J ends lost 0 bases and 6 bases respectively, with 6 bases between them. CDR3 loop: CASSDSRSNSPLHF. The CDR3, as DNA: TGTGCCAGCAGTGACTCCCGTAGTAATTCACCCCTCCACTTT.